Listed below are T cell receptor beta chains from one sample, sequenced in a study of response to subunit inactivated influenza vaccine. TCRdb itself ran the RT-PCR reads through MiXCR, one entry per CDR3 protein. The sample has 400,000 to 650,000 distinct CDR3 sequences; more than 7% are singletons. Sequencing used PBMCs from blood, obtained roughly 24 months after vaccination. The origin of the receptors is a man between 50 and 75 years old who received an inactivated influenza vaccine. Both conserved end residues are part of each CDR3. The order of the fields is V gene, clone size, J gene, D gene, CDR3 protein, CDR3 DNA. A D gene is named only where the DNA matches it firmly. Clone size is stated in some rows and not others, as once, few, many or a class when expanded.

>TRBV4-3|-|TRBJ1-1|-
CASSQEVRGTEAFF
TGCGCCAGCAGCCAAGAGGTCCGGGGCACTGAAGCTTTCTTT
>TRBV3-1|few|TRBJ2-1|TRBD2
CASSQDLSGGTYNEQFF
TGTGCCAGCAGCCAAGATCTCAGCGGGGGAACCTACAATGAGCAGTTCTTC
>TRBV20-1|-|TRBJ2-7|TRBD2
CSASSSGSEQYF
TGCAGTGCTAGCTCAAGCGGGAGCGAGCAGTACTTC
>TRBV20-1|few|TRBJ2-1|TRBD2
CSATEWEGYNEQFF
TGCAGTGCTACCGAGTGGGAGGGGTACAATGAGCAGTTCTTC
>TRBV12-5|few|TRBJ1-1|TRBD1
CASGSGGAGTEAFF
TGTGCTAGTGGCTCAGGGGGCGCGGGTACTGAAGCTTTCTTT
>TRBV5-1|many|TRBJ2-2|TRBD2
CASSPTSGLHTGELFF
TGCGCCAGCAGCCCGACTAGCGGTTTGCACACCGGGGAGCTGTTTTTT
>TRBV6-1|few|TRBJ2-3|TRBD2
CASGKSGGARDTQYF
TGTGCCAGCGGAAAAAGCGGGGGGGCGCGGGATACGCAGTATTTT
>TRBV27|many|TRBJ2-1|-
CASRNFGGYNEQFF
TGTGCCAGCAGAAATTTCGGCGGCTACAATGAGCAGTTCTTC
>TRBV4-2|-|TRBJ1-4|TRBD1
CASSHPGTGDNEKLFF
TGTGCCAGCAGCCATCCCGGGACAGGGGATAATGAAAAACTGTTTTTT
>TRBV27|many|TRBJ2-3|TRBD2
CASSILAGGTTDTQYF
TGTGCCAGCAGTATCCTAGCGGGAGGAACCACAGATACGCAGTATTTT
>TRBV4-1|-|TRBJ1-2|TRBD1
CASSQTGTEFLYGYTF
TGCGCCAGCAGCCAAACCGGGACAGAATTTCTCTATGGCTACACCTTC
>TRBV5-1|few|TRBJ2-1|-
CASSWAGTVQDEQFF
TGCGCCAGCAGCTGGGCCGGGACCGTTCAAGATGAGCAGTTCTTC
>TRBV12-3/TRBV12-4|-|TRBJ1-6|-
CASSEDGPLHF
TGTGCCAGCAGTGAGGACGGACCCCTCCACTTT
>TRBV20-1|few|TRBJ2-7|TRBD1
CSSGQGGSYEQYF
TGCAGTTCGGGACAGGGGGGCTCCTACGAGCAGTACTTC
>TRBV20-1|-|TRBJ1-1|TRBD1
CSAREGQGGGITEAFF
TGCAGTGCTAGAGAAGGACAGGGAGGTGGTATTACCGAAGCTTTCTTT